What follows describes a single TCR beta chain. Which antigen it targets is not known. Qualities for individual bases were not recorded, and no much larger clone is one base off. The data were obtained in a study of Ad26.COV2.S vaccination and SARS-CoV-2 variants (dated by TCRdb to 2020 to 2022). As for the study more broadly: Donors in the vaccine arm were drawn from COV1001, a phase I-IIa trial of Ad26.COV2.S in healthy adults that was multicentre, randomized, double-blind and placebo-controlled. Ad26.COV2.S was given intramuscularly at 5x10^10 or 1x10^11 viral particles, as a single shot or as two shots 56 days apart. Sequencing of the TCRbeta repertoire served to evaluate the specificity and breadth of SARS-CoV-2-reactive T cell receptors following Ad26.COV2.S vaccination. A total of roughly 32 samples were included in the TCR-sequenced set, comprising about 20 Ad26.COV2.S vaccine recipients, 5 placebo recipients and 8 SARS-CoV-2 convalescent individuals. Investigators did not know the trial group allocation while performing experiments and assessing outcomes. Trial participants were randomized into five groups of five, in which low-dose or high-dose Ad26.COV2.S was given once or twice, or placebo was given on both occasions. Points the paper makes about the study in general: The authors noted that the TCR breadth and depth analyses may have underestimated total T cell responses. Vaccine and placebo recipients had similar non-spike TCR breadth, a finding consistent with the vaccine containing only spike. The study was not powered to compare responses between vaccine doses or regimens. Spike-specific TCR breadth was higher in Ad26.COV2.S recipients than in placebo recipients (P = 0.0014). After vaccination, substantial breadth of spike-specific CD8+ and CD4+ T cell responses was reported.

The immunoSEQ Assay was the method used to sequence TCRbeta CDR3 regions. After extraction, genomic DNA underwent amplification by bias-controlled multiplex PCR, followed by high-throughput sequencing. Under the source paper's analysis protocol: To quantify the absolute abundance of every unique TCRbeta CDR3 region, sequences were collapsed and filtered. T cell fraction was estimated by normalization of TCRbeta template counts to usable DNA, with usable DNA being measured through amplification of reference genes present in all nucleated cells. Repertoire TCRs were annotated as SARS-CoV-2-specific by exact matching of V gene, CDR3 amino acid sequence and J gene to a known reactive TCR set. MIRA supplied the reference SARS-CoV-2 TCR set, which was filtered for enrichment in COVID-19-positive ImmuneCODE repertoires so that public or cross-reactive TCRs were removed. Using the MIRA antigens, annotated TCRs were further analysed by specific ORF or by position within an ORF. Depth was the summed frequency of annotated unique rearrangements, while breadth was defined as annotated unique rearrangements over total unique productive rearrangements. Two-sided Wilcoxon rank-sum tests were used to compare TCR breadth between groups. TCRdb provides this immuneACCESS table in a form limited to in-frame rearrangements. Some clones are lacking; in checked studies, under half of them reflect an unresolved V gene, and why the rest are absent is not known. The V and J calls and clone size are taken from that table; D and trimming were inferred from the DNA. The sample yields about 470,000 clones; about 90% were counted once. The ten largest clones capture roughly 3.9% of the sample.

Taken with the paper, the label for treatment or condition translates to: roughly 20 received Ad26.COV2.S at low or high dose, single or two shots; roughly 5 received placebo; per-sample allocation not given. For vaccine and placebo recipients, repertoires were sequenced using samples collected on day 63 after the first injection. In Cohort 1b, around 23 adults aged 18-55 years were enrolled at a single site in Boston, USA, between 29 July and 7 August 2020. Ad26.COV2.S consisted of a replication-incompetent adenovirus type 26 vector by which a prefusion-stabilized SARS-CoV-2 spike protein from the original Wuhan strain was expressed. Measured from the cysteine to the phenylalanine, the CDR3 is 16 residues long. Only the CDR3 region is kept as DNA, spanning 48 bases read in frame from base 1. The germline V and J ends show losses of 1 base and 9 bases respectively, and no gene match explains 5 bases of the junction. Per the germline V gene, SGHVS is the CDR1 and FQNEAQ is the CDR2.

The chain employs TRBV7-8 and TRBJ2-1; TRBD2 agrees with 14 junctional bases. This clonotype was sampled from a person between 18 and 65 years old who received the Ad26.COV2.S COVID-19 vaccine or a placebo. The sample consisted of peripheral blood, taken in a trial of Ad26.COV2.S vaccine versus placebo. The nucleotide sequence is TGTGCCAGCAGCTTAGAGTCGGGACTAGCGGGAGTTGAGCAGTTCTTC. It codes for CASSLESGLAGVEQFF.